The clone carrying this TCR beta chain was seen a handful of times. Synthesis of TCR cDNA relied on 5'RACE template switching, which attached a universal primer site and UMIs. TCRdb called the 5' RACE reads again in MiXCR, with one record for every CDR3 protein. The sample records hundreds of thousands of distinct CDR3 sequences, 18% being singletons. The entry originates in a study of T cells after yellow fever vaccination. Per the germline V gene, CDR1 is MDHEN and CDR2 is SYDVKM. The CDR3 covers 15 residues. The V and J ends lost 7 bases and 4 bases, in that order; junction bases with no gene match: 8.

The sample consisted of PBMCs, taken before the yellow fever booster vaccination. The chain couples TRBV28 to TRBJ2-3; 10 positions agree with TRBD2. The clonotype comes from a man between 18 and 35 years old who received the YFV17D yellow fever vaccine. This chain's CDR3 is CASTPGSGGADTQYF. CDR3 nucleotide sequence: TGTGCCAGCACCCCAGGGAGCGGGGGGGCAGATACGCAGTATTTT.